Listed below are T cell receptor beta chains from one sample, sequenced in a study of blood T cells in healthy people across ages. Via MiXCR, TCRdb re-called the 5' RACE reads, giving one row per CDR3 protein. The repertoire holds about a million distinct CDR3 sequences, 51% seen once, with around a fifth in the top ten. Sequenced: blood. The receptors were sampled from an older woman in good health. CDR3s include the opening cysteine and the closing phenylalanine or tryptophan. The D gene is left open where the match is weak. The size entry is marked missing in some rows and otherwise reads once, few, many or a size class.

D	size	V	J	DNA	CDR3
NA	once	TRBV6-5	TRBJ1-2	TGTGCCAGCAGGCGGGGTTATGGCTACACCTTC	CASRRGYGYTF
NA	few	TRBV7-9	TRBJ2-7	TGTGCCAGCAGCCGAGGGGTGGGGGATCTGACGGGCGAGCAGTACTTC	CASSRGVGDLTGEQYF
NA	NA	TRBV4-3	TRBJ2-7	TGCGCCAGCAGCCCAGAACCGGTATTGAGCTACGAGCAGTACTTC	CASSPEPVLSYEQYF
TRBD1	once	TRBV5-1	TRBJ1-1	TGCGCTAGCAGCTTGGGACAGGTGGGCACTGAAGCTTTCTTT	CASSLGQVGTEAFF
NA	once	TRBV20-1	TRBJ2-5	TGCAGTGCTATCGGGGGAAGGGAGACCCAGTACTTC	CSAIGGRETQYF
TRBD1	NA	TRBV28	TRBJ1-2	TGTGCCTGCATGGGGCCCTACGGGACAGGGTATGGCTACACCTTC	CACMGPYGTGYGYTF
TRBD1	few	TRBV20-1	TRBJ2-4	TGCAGTGCCAAGGACAGGGGTCCGTTTCGGTACTTC	CSAKDRGPFRYF
NA	NA	TRBV28	TRBJ2-7	TGTGCCAGCACAACAGGGTCCTACGAGCAGTACTTC	CASTTGSYEQYF
TRBD2	few	TRBV20-1	TRBJ2-7	TGCAGTGCTCTGGGACTAGCGGGAACGGACGAGCAGTACTTC	CSALGLAGTDEQYF
TRBD2	NA	TRBV10-3	TRBJ2-1	TGTGCCATCAGTGATGGACTAGTTAAGCACAATGAGCAGTTCTTC	CAISDGLVKHNEQFF
NA	NA	TRBV28	TRBJ2-3	TGTGCCAGCAGTCCTCCTGGAGGGAGCACAGATACGCAGTATTTT	CASSPPGGSTDTQYF
TRBD2	NA	TRBV3-1	TRBJ2-7	TGTGCCAGCAGCCAACCACTAGCGGGGGGCCGGAGCAAGCAGTACTTC	CASSQPLAGGRSKQYF
NA	NA	TRBV12-3/TRBV12-4	TRBJ2-2	TGTGCCAGCAGCAAAAGGGCGCCAATAGGAGCCACGGGGGAGCTGTTTTTT	CASSKRAPIGATGELFF
TRBD1	many	TRBV6-2/TRBV6-3	TRBJ2-5	TGTGCCAGCAGTGGAAGACCGACAGGGGGGGGAGAGACCCAGTACTTC	CASSGRPTGGGETQYF
TRBD2	NA	TRBV7-2	TRBJ2-1	TGTGCCAGCAGCTTGATTCTAGCGGGGATTCACAATGAGCAGTTCTTC	CASSLILAGIHNEQFF
TRBD2	few	TRBV7-2	TRBJ2-7	TGTGCCAGCAGCTTATGGGAGGGATACGAGCAGTACTTC	CASSLWEGYEQYF
TRBD1	NA	TRBV20-1	TRBJ2-7	TGCAGTGCTAACAGGGGCCACGAGCAGTACTTC	CSANRGHEQYF
TRBD1	NA	TRBV18	TRBJ1-2	TGTGCCAGCTCACCGGGACAGGGCTACACCTTC	CASSPGQGYTF
TRBD2	once	TRBV28	TRBJ2-7	TGTGCCAGCAGTCCTCTCGGGGGGTCGGGCGAGCAGTACTTC	CASSPLGGSGEQYF
TRBD1	few	TRBV20-1	TRBJ2-7	TGCAGTGCTGCCCCGGGACAGGGGACAACCTACGAGCAGTACTTC	CSAAPGQGTTYEQYF
TRBD1	NA	TRBV7-9	TRBJ1-3	TGTGCCAGCAGCTCAAACAGGGGGAGTCGAAACACCATATATTTT	CASSSNRGSRNTIYF
NA	NA	TRBV29-1	TRBJ1-4	TGCAGCGTTGAAGATTTCGGTGAAAAACTGTTTTTT	CSVEDFGEKLFF
TRBD1	NA	TRBV20-1	TRBJ2-2	TGCAGTGCTGGAGATCCGGCGGGACAGGGCGGGGAGCTGTTTTTT	CSAGDPAGQGGELFF
TRBD2	few	TRBV27	TRBJ2-5	TGTGCCAGCAGTTCTGCGGGAGGGTGGGAGACCCAGTACTTC	CASSSAGGWETQYF
NA	NA	TRBV12-3/TRBV12-4	TRBJ2-1	TGTGCCAGCAGCCCAGGTTGGGACAATGAGCAGTTCTTC	CASSPGWDNEQFF
NA	NA	TRBV10-3	TRBJ2-7	TGTGCCATCAGTGAAAATGGAAACCACGAGCAGTACTTC	CAISENGNHEQYF
NA	NA	TRBV7-9	TRBJ2-7	TGTGCCAGCCTCCCCCGAGAGACTATCGCTCACGAGCAGTACTTC	CASLPRETIAHEQYF
NA	NA	TRBV10-1	TRBJ2-7	TGCGCCAGTATCGTCGGGCTTCTTTTCGAGCAGTACTTC	CASIVGLLFEQYF
NA	NA	TRBV18	TRBJ2-7	TGTGCCAGCTGCCCCGCGGGCATCAACGAGCAGTACTTC	CASCPAGINEQYF
TRBD1	NA	TRBV6-6	TRBJ2-7	TGTGCCAGCAGTCGCCGGGACAGGGGTCGCCACGAGCAGTACTTC	CASSRRDRGRHEQYF
TRBD2	NA	TRBV11-2	TRBJ2-5	TGTGCCAGCAGCCGTTCGGGGGGGGGAGAGGAGACCCAGTACTTC	CASSRSGGGEETQYF
NA	NA	TRBV9	TRBJ2-7	TGTGCCAGCAGCGTAGCTGCGTCCTCCCCGACCTACGAGCAGTACTTC	CASSVAASSPTYEQYF
TRBD2	NA	TRBV28	TRBJ2-5	TGTGCCAGCAGTTACCCATACCCCAAGGAGGGTATGATTAGCGGGAGGGCGGAGACCCAGTACTTC	CASSYPYPKEGMISGRAETQYF
NA	NA	TRBV6-5	TRBJ2-7	TGTGCCAGCAGTGACCTCCGGGGTAACTCCTACGAGCAGTACTTC	CASSDLRGNSYEQYF
NA	few	TRBV27	TRBJ2-3	TGTGCCAGCAGCCACGGGAGCACAGATACGCAGTATTTT	CASSHGSTDTQYF
NA	NA	TRBV4-2	TRBJ2-7	TGTGCCAGCAGCCAAGAATCCGGGAGCCTCAACATAGTTGGCGAGCAGTACTTC	CASSQESGSLNIVGEQYF
NA	NA	TRBV13	TRBJ1-1	TGTGCCAGCAGGGGAACAGGGCTGAACACTGAAGCTTTCTTT	CASRGTGLNTEAFF
NA	few	TRBV30	TRBJ2-7	TGTGCCTGGAGAATGTCCCAATTGCAGTACTTC	CAWRMSQLQYF
TRBD2	NA	TRBV29-1	TRBJ2-7	TGCAGCGTTGTTCTAGCGGGGGCCTACGAGCAGTACTTC	CSVVLAGAYEQYF
NA	NA	TRBV27	TRBJ1-2	TGTGCCAGCAGTTTACGGGGAGGACCTAACTATGGCTACACCTTC	CASSLRGGPNYGYTF
TRBD2	NA	TRBV7-3	TRBJ2-3	TGTGCCAGCAGTCTAAAGGGAGCGCGGGAGCGTTCAGATACGCAGTATTTT	CASSLKGARERSDTQYF
NA	many	TRBV29-1	TRBJ2-5	TGCAGCGTTGAGGGACAGTACTTC	CSVEGQYF
NA	NA	TRBV20-1	TRBJ2-7	TGCAGTGCTACTCGGAGGATCTACGAGCAGTACTTC	CSATRRIYEQYF
NA	NA	TRBV12-3/TRBV12-4	TRBJ2-3	TGTGCCAGCAACAAAAGAGCGACCACAGATACGCAGTATTTT	CASNKRATTDTQYF
TRBD1	NA	TRBV4-3	TRBJ1-2	TGCGCCAGCAGCCAAGGGACCGGGACAGGGTACGGCTACACCTTC	CASSQGTGTGYGYTF